One T cell receptor beta chain is described in this entry. Its specificity is not known. The data stem from a study of cytomegalovirus exposure and HLA in healthy donors. Study results and caveats: Earlier analysis looked at TCR beta V segments, and most were productive about 90% or about 30% of the time. In vitro experiments confirmed that a few CMV-associated chains were specific for CMV antigens. In most subjects, TCR beta sequences reportedly gave accurate predictions of HLA-A and HLA-B alleles. Roughly uniform sequencing depth across donors was assumed, possibly incorrectly.

Per germline, CDR1 LNHDA and CDR2 SQIVND (reference sequence). V was pared by 2 bases and J by 3 bases, with 8 bases between. CDR3 length: 13 amino acids. The PCR ran on 60 Vbeta and 13 Jbeta primers. Some clones are missing from TCRdb's copy, which holds only in-frame ones; the method was immunoSEQ multiplex PCR. The sample lists about 220,000 clones; over 65% were seen once. This chain joins TRBV19 and TRBJ2-7; D gene unclear. The source material was PBMCs. The TCR sequence derives from a man younger than 35 in good health and CMV-seronegative. The DNA of the CDR3 is TGTGCCAGTAGTATACTAGGTGGCTACGAGCAGTACTTC. Translated: CASSILGGYEQYF.